Each of the 23 T cell receptor beta chains below was sequenced from the same sample in a study of technical replicates of blood from a handful of donors. Assay used: immunoSEQ multiplex PCR; TCRdb lists only in-frame clones, some missing. Of under 80,000 clones listed, 80% to 95% were seen once; the top ten hold about 0.38%. The sequenced sample consisted of T cells isolated from PBMCs. These receptors were obtained from a human donor in good health. Some clones in this sample may be carry-over from other donors' samples.

The chain couples TRBV7-2 to TRBJ2-4; D is possibly TRBD2 (6 bases). Germline CDR1 SGHTA, CDR2 FQGNSA. V lost 4 bases to trimming and J lost 0 bases, with 13 bases between them. The CDR3 is 16 residues long. CDR3 coding DNA: TGTGCCAGCAGCTCGGGACTGCTACTAGCCAAAAACATTCAGTACTTC. It translates to CASSSGLLLAKNIQYF.

The chain joins TRBV11-3 to TRBJ2-3; 8 nucleotides match TRBD2. V dropped 2 bases and J dropped 3; count of bases not matched to a gene: 7. The CDR3 runs to 16 residues. From germline, CDR1 is SGHNT and CDR2 YENEEA. CDR3 sequence reads: CASSLSGGLGTDTQYF. The CDR3, as DNA: TGTGCCAGCAGCTTATCGGGAGGGCTTGGTACAGATACGCAGTATTTT.

This sequence joins TRBV9 and TRBJ2-2; D is possibly TRBD2 (5 bases). Trimming shortened V by 0 bases and J by 7 bases, and 16 bases separated the two germline ends. In germline, CDR1 is SGDLS, CDR2 YYNGEE. The CDR3 has 16 amino acids. Here the CDR3 reads CASSVVSASYGGELFF. In nucleotides, the CDR3 is TGTGCCAGCAGCGTAGTATCAGCTAGCTATGGCGGGGAGCTGTTTTTT.

The chain joins TRBV11-3 to TRBJ1-1; possibly TRBD1 for D (6 bases). With 4 bases removed from V and 11 bases from J, the gap between germline ends came to 14 bases. The CDR3 spans 12 residues. Germline CDR1 reads SGHNT; CDR2 reads YENEEA. The CDR3: CASSSDSPRAFF. CDR3 in DNA: TGTGCCAGCAGCTCGGACAGCCCGAGGGCTTTCTTT.

The sample holds one count of this clone. This chain links TRBV19 with TRBJ2-7; TRBD1 matches 9 bases. Germline assignment: CDR1 LNHDA and CDR2 SQIVND (reference sequence). The CDR3 is 15 amino acids. Trimming took 5 bases from V and 3 from J; bases not matched to a gene: 8. The CDR3, as DNA: TGTGCCAGTAGTTTACGGGACAGGGATGACTACGAGCAGTACTTC. Amino acid sequence: CASSLRDRDDYEQYF.

The rearrangement uses TRBV7-9 and TRBJ2-7; D is perhaps TRBD2 (6 bases). The germline gives CDR1 SEHNR, CDR2 FQNEAQ (reference sequence). CDR3 length: 14 residues. V lost 5 bases to trimming and J lost 2 bases, with 13 bases between them. The CDR3 reads CASSRLTSTYEQYF. For the CDR3, the DNA is TGTGCCAGCAGCCGATTAACTAGCACCTACGAGCAGTACTTC.

This sequence joins TRBV30 and TRBJ1-1; D perhaps matches TRBD1 (6 bases). Germline values: CDR1 GTSNPN, CDR2 SVGIG (reference sequence). This CDR3 spans 13 amino acids. V was clipped by 3 bases and J by 1 base, with 9 bases between them. The CDR3 here is CAWRQGTNTEAFF. CDR3 DNA: TGTGCCTGGAGACAGGGCACGAACACTGAAGCTTTCTTT.

V is TRBV5-1 and J is TRBJ2-5; no clear D. Per the germline V gene, CDR1 is SGHRS and CDR2 is YFSETQ. V was trimmed by 3 bases and J by 1 base, leaving 7 bases between them. CDR3 length: 13 residues. The CDR3 loop is CASSSHIQETQYF. The CDR3 DNA sequence: TGCGCCAGCAGCTCCCACATCCAAGAGACCCAGTACTTC.

The chain recombines TRBV6-1 with TRBJ2-3; 10 bases align to TRBD2. With 2 bases clipped from V and 2 bases from J, the junction kept 4 bases outside the gene matches. This CDR3 contains 16 residues. The germline CDR1 and CDR2 sequences are MNHNS and SASEGT. The CDR3 bases are TGTGCCAGCAGTGAATTTAGCGGGAGGCTCACAGATACGCAGTATTTT. It is translated as CASSEFSGRLTDTQYF.

The gene calls are TRBV11-2 and TRBJ2-3; D possibly corresponds to TRBD2 (6 bases). Germline-derived CDR1 and CDR2 are SGHAT and FQNNGV. The CDR3 is 15 amino acids. Trimming left V 4 bases short and J 0 bases short, with 11 bases between. The CDR3 sequence: CASSSGGRSTDTQYF. The CDR3 region has the DNA TGTGCCAGCAGCTCCGGAGGGCGTAGCACAGATACGCAGTATTTT.

This chain links TRBV6-5 with TRBJ2-7; the D gene is possibly TRBD2 (5 bases). Trimming took 2 bases from V and 3 from J, leaving 5 bases between them. This CDR3 has 12 amino acids. Germline V lookup: CDR1 MNHEY, CDR2 SVGAGI. The CDR3 here is CASSYRGYEQYF. CDR3 in DNA: TGTGCCAGCAGTTACCGGGGCTACGAGCAGTACTTC.

The chain joins TRBV6-6 to TRBJ2-7; possible D gene TRBD1, 6 bases. The V gene's germline CDR1 is MNHNY and CDR2 SVGAGI (reference sequence). This CDR3 contains 15 residues. V lost 6 bases and J lost 3, with 18 bases in between. The CDR3 protein is CASRDKTGFVYEQYF. CDR3 DNA sequence: TGTGCCAGCAGGGATAAGACAGGTTTCGTCTACGAGCAGTACTTC.

J is TRBJ1-5 and V is TRBV2, with D hard to call. The CDR3 has 15 residues. In germline, CDR1 is SNHLY, CDR2 FYNNEI. The V end lost 4 bases, the J end lost 0 bases, and 10 bases lay between the germline ends. CDR3 amino acids: CASSAQPYSNQPQHF. In DNA form, the CDR3 reads TGTGCCAGCAGTGCACAGCCCTATAGCAATCAGCCCCAGCATTTT.

This clone was detected once. The V gene is TRBV4-1, the J gene TRBJ2-6; D not certain. Trimming shortened V by 6 bases and J by 0 bases, and 9 bases separated the two germline ends. This CDR3 region has 15 residues. Germline-derived CDR1 and CDR2 are MGHRA and YSYEKL. The CDR3 DNA is TGCGCCAGCAGAGTGGGCTACTCTGGGGCCAACGTCCTGACTTTC. Translation gives CASRVGYSGANVLTF.

The genes are TRBV5-3 and TRBJ2-7, with 11 bases lining up with TRBD2. TRBV5-3 counts as an open reading frame of uncertain function. The CDR3 consists of 20 residues. The junction had 19 bases not matched to a gene; V was cut back by 3 bases and J by 2 bases. CDR3 sequence reads: CARSSGWGKLAGVSPYEQYF. For the CDR3, the DNA is TGTGCCAGAAGCTCGGGGTGGGGGAAACTAGCGGGAGTGTCCCCCTACGAGCAGTACTTC.

This clone was recorded only once. The sample has other DNA sequences that encode this CDR3 too. The gene calls are TRBV7-3 and TRBJ2-3; tentative D call: TRBD2 (6 bases). The ends were cut back, 4 bases at V and 4 bases at J, with 18 bases in the middle. The CDR3 spans 16 residues. Germline CDR1 SGHTA, CDR2 FQGTGA. Written as DNA, the CDR3 is TGTGCCAGCAGCTCCTTAGGGCGGGAATGGGCAGATACGCAGTATTTT. Its protein product is CASSSLGREWADTQYF.

The rearrangement links TRBV11-2 to TRBJ2-1, with a tentative D call TRBD1 (6 bases). Germline lookup yields CDR1 SGHAT and CDR2 FQNNGV. This CDR3 is 13 amino acids long. Between the trimmed V and J ends, which lost 3 bases and 6 bases, there was a span of 9 bases. CDR3 region: CASSLGRGNEQFF. CDR3 nucleotide sequence: TGTGCCAGCAGCTTGGGCAGGGGCAATGAGCAGTTCTTC.

The rearrangement links TRBV27 to TRBJ1-2; D ambiguous. This CDR3 contains 13 residues. The V end lost 5 bases, the J end lost 7 bases, and 14 bases lay between the germline ends. Germline V gene lookup returns CDR1 MNHEY and CDR2 SMNVEV (reference sequence). The CDR3 sequence: CASSLTPIGGYTF. DNA for the CDR3: TGTGCCAGCAGTCTTACACCCATTGGTGGCTACACCTTC.

The chain carries TRBV5-6 and TRBJ1-2; 7 nucleotides align to TRBD1. V shed 6 bases, J shed 4 bases, and the junction held 9 bases outside the gene matches. The CDR3 contains 14 residues. Germline CDR1 and CDR2: SGHDT and YYEEEE. CDR3 region: CASNLPGTAYGYTF. DNA for the CDR3: TGTGCCAGCAACCTTCCCGGGACAGCCTATGGCTACACCTTC.

The gene calls are TRBV5-6 and TRBJ1-2; 7 bases map to TRBD1. The V and J ends lost 4 bases and 1 base, in that order; junction bases with no gene match: 7. Germline CDR1 SGHDT, CDR2 YYEEEE. This CDR3 has 15 residues. As DNA, the CDR3 is TGTGCCAGCAGCGTGCCGGGACAGAATAACTATGGCTACACCTTC. Translation gives CASSVPGQNNYGYTF.

The rearrangement uses TRBV9 and TRBJ2-1; TRBD2 is a possible D gene (5 bases). The CDR3 extends over 14 amino acids. Germline V CDR1 and CDR2: SGDLS, YYNGEE. Trimming left V 2 bases short and J 3 bases short, with 9 bases between. The CDR3 region is CASSVDSDYNEQFF. DNA for the CDR3: TGTGCCAGCAGCGTTGATAGCGACTACAATGAGCAGTTCTTC. Based on the CDR3 plus reference TRBV9 and TRBJ2-1, the full variable domain is DSGVTQTPKHLITATGQRVTLRCSPRSGDLSVYWYQQSLDQGLQFLIQYYNGEERAKGNILERFSAQQFPDLHSELNLSSLELGDSALYFCASSVDSDYNEQFFGPGTRLTVL.

Only one count was recorded for this clone. The chain combines TRBV7-2 with TRBJ2-5; TRBD2 matches 8 bases. V shed 5 bases and J 4 bases; nucleotides not matched to a gene: 9. The CDR3 runs to 15 residues. Germline values: CDR1 SGHTA, CDR2 FQGNSA. CDR3: CASSGSGSLRETQYF. CDR3 DNA sequence: TGTGCCAGCAGCGGGAGCGGGAGTTTACGAGAGACCCAGTACTTC.

The chain uses TRBV10-1 and TRBJ2-1; D uncertain. Germline lookup yields CDR1 WNHNN and CDR2 SYGVQD (reference sequence). V was cut by 0 bases and J by 2 bases, with 8 bases left in between. The CDR3 covers 15 residues. This chain's CDR3 is CASSESPGAYNEQFF. The CDR3 coding sequence is TGCGCCAGCAGTGAGTCCCCAGGCGCCTACAATGAGCAGTTCTTC.